This record concerns one T cell receptor (beta chain) sequence. This record comes from a study of technical replicates of blood from a few donors. Germline CDR1 is SGHDT and CDR2 is YYEEEE. With 4 bases removed from V and 7 bases from J, the gap between germline ends came to 17 bases. The CDR3 has 15 residues. Clones were read by immunoSEQ multiplex PCR, and TCRdb kept only the in-frame ones, dropping some. Among about 75,000 clones, about 90% were seen once, and the ten largest hold roughly 0.41%. This clonotype originated in a human donor in good health. This chain uses TRBV5-6 with TRBJ2-2; no clear D gene. Sequenced: T cells isolated from PBMCs. For the CDR3, the DNA is TGTGCCAGCAGCCTGGGTCCGGGTTTGATCGGGGAGCTGTTTTTT. Its translation: CASSLGPGLIGELFF. Together with reference TRBV5-6 and TRBJ2-2, the CDR3 gives the full variable domain: DAGVTQSPTHLIKTRGQQVTLRCSPKSGHDTVSWYQQALGQGPQFIFQYYEEEERQRGNFPDRFSGHQFPNYSSELNVNALLLGDSALYLCASSLGPGLIGELFFGEGSRLTVL.